The subject of this entry is one TCR beta chain. Its recognized antigen is unknown. This sample was included in a study of cytomegalovirus exposure and HLA in healthy donors (dated by TCRdb to about 2017). Study-wide context: According to an earlier analysis of a few hundred of the donors, about 180 million T cells yielded some 110 million unique TCR beta sequences and approximately 280 Gb of sequence data. To predict cytomegalovirus infection status, the study combined high-throughput TCR immunosequencing, statistical association of individual TCRs with disease status, and machine learning. Alongside the repertoire data, information on donor age, sex, ethnicity and CMV serostatus was compiled. Of the 350 to 400 genotyped donors, 65% to 90% fell in the genetic ancestry cluster associated with self-reported Caucasian donors. Genome-wide SNP genotypes for about 65% of the roughly 670 donors were used in a later genetic analysis, which treated that subset as a discovery cohort. An earlier analysis of around 640 of the donors used high-throughput TCR beta sequencing to judge whether each TCR beta V gene segment behaved as functional or pseudogenic. All discovery cohort repertoires had been generated using a single sequencing platform. A later analysis re-examined previously published TCR beta repertoires from 610 or so donors and added high-resolution HLA genotyping to investigate patterns of TCR occurrence. Across under 500 genotyped donors of the cohort, an average of approximately 200,000 unique TCR beta nucleotide sequences per donor were sequenced, and 15% to 20% of those sequences were non-productive. Rather than drawing on any new phenotypic data, the later analysis identified candidate immune exposures from TCR beta sequences and the way those sequences occurred across donors. Both class I and class II loci were covered by HLA typing, at four-digit resolution. A separate validation cohort of 100 to 150 different subjects was used in addition to the 666-subject first cohort. Approximately 300 gigabases of sequencing data and around 90 million unique TCR sequences made up an early release that covered about 640 HLA-typed donors. The number of typed donors differed by locus: about 620-630 for A, B, C, DRB1 and DQB1; approximately 520 for DQA1; about 600 for DPA1; and some 470 for DPB1. The study profiled the T cell repertoires of 550 to 700 subjects by immunosequencing and related them to cytomegalovirus serostatus. A handful of DR-DQ haplotypes were handled as single units for association and clustering because linkage in the cohort was strong. The study was designed to test whether signatures of past pathogen exposure could be identified by cataloging public T cell receptors. Here is what the overall study found, with its caveats: Approximately 16 rarely observed V segments, including chromosome 9 orphons, were excluded from the earlier analysis of about 500 of the donors because counts were too low. Specific HLA alleles were associated with over 15,000 TCR beta sequences at a false discovery rate of 0.05 in a later analysis. Cytomegalovirus status was reported to be diagnosed by the classifier with high specificity and sensitivity in both the original and validation cohorts. CMV serostatus was the only immune exposure information available for the cohort. A total of fewer than 200 TCR beta chains were listed by the study as associated with cytomegalovirus. The sequencing pipeline was judged likely to have produced a cluster of highly shared sequence variants as a technical artifact. An earlier analysis of 587 of the donors showed that most TCR beta V segments appeared in productive rearrangements either about 90% or about 30% of the time, which broadly matched IMGT annotations. A further reported finding was that TCR beta sequences accurately predicted the HLA-A and HLA-B alleles for most subjects in the first cohort. According to a later analysis, most CMV-associated TCR beta chains appeared to be HLA-restricted, and the HLA associations seemed to be driven largely by CMV exposure. In a later analysis, HLA-associated TCR beta chains showed more clonal expansion and lower generation probabilities than non-associated chains that were equally common. Roughly uniform sequencing depth across donors was assumed in presence/absence analyses, although this assumption may not hold. While some public TCRs were present in many individuals, most TCR sequences turned up only very rarely across donors. Linkage disequilibrium might explain the correlated functional status among segregating V segments, but an unknown experimental factor could not be ruled out. A later analysis reported that several top co-occurrence clusters appeared linked to parvovirus B19, influenza, CMV and Epstein-Barr virus. Because HLA typing was unavailable for some donors at each locus, only the typed subset was used in association tests. An association between a missense DCLRE1C variant and V-gene and J-gene trimming of TCR beta chains was found in a later genetic analysis and replicated in an independent cohort. Some IMGT-functional V segments, including TRBV6-2 and TRBV6-3, could not be told apart with the 87-base-pair reads, so those segments were excluded. According to the authors, the approach could potentially be generalized to other disease states and immunological phenotypes. In a later analysis, the rate of TCR association differed among HLA loci, with DRB1 alleles having the most associated TCRs and HLA-C alleles having the fewest. In a later genetic analysis, fewer N-insertions in productive TCRs were reported among donors in an Asian-associated ancestry cluster than the approximately 630-donor mean. In vitro tests confirmed that a few of the cytomegalovirus-associated TCR beta chains recognize cytomegalovirus antigens. In this cohort, only TCR beta chains were sequenced, and detectable features were limited by the absence of alpha or paired-chain data. Strong co-occurrence of HLA alleles, especially DR and DQ, made assigning TCR associations to individual alleles difficult.

The cohort comprised more than 550 healthy bone marrow donors. All cohort members were sampled while nominally healthy, although unrecorded immune exposures were likely present. The donor tested CMV seropositive, placing the donor among the 289 seropositive members of the cohort. A peripheral blood sample was provided by each donor, and peripheral blood mononuclear cells were used for TCR beta sequencing. The Qiagen DNeasy Blood Extraction Kit was used to extract genomic DNA from the blood cell samples. Library preparation was by the immunoSEQ multiplex PCR assay. The multiplex PCR relied on a mix of 60 forward primers for TCR Vbeta segments and 13 reverse primers for TCR Jbeta segments. The CDR3 region of rearranged TCR beta genes was amplified from genomic DNA with a multiplex PCR assay. Amplified TCR beta libraries were sequenced as 87-base-pair reads on the Illumina HiSeq System. On the study's bioinformatics: Across the roughly 700 repertoires, a later analysis counted approximately 75 million unique TCR beta chains, about 10 million of which were shared by at least two donors. Raw reads were error-corrected and collapsed into unique sequences with a nearest-neighbor algorithm that merged closely related sequences to remove PCR and sequencing errors. To assign V, D and J gene segments, CDR3 sequences were aligned to IMGT reference sequences. For a sequence to be retained, a match of at least six nucleotides to both a V gene segment and a J gene segment was required. Rearrangements were classified as productive when the CDR3 lacked stop codons and remained in frame with V and J, and all other rearrangements were classified as non-productive. CDR3 was defined according to IMGT convention as the region running from the second conserved V-encoded cysteine to the conserved J-encoded phenylalanine. The earlier analysis of approximately 500 of the donors excluded sequences that lacked an unambiguous match to a single V gene segment. An earlier analysis of fewer than 750 of the donors called V segments functional above 56.7% productive rearrangements and segregating when the between-donor standard deviation exceeded 5%. A statistical classification framework was developed to diagnose cytomegalovirus status using the catalog of TCR beta chain sequences. A later analysis assigned V and J genes by comparing TCR nucleotide sequences with IMGT/GENE-DB human TR gene sequences. A later analysis assigned CDR3 sequences and most-parsimonious VDJ recombination scenarios with the TCRdist pipeline. In a later analysis, each TCR beta chain was defined by its CDR3 amino acid sequence together with its V-gene family, and reads lacking a unique V-gene family were excluded. In a later analysis, around 650 highly shared, low-generation-probability nucleotide sequences were removed to address suspected cross-contamination and a sequencing artifact. In a later analysis, a clonal expansion index for each public chain was calculated from normalized within-repertoire ranks of inferred template counts. In a later analysis, generation probabilities were computed using a VDJ recombination model fitted to out-of-frame rearrangements, and the results were checked against IGoR. In a later analysis, TCR-TCR, TCR-HLA and TCR-CMV co-occurrence was scored with hypergeometric tests, and a repertoire-size bias correction was applied to TCR pairs. A later analysis estimated false discovery rates by permuting HLA or CMV assignments 20 times. In a later analysis, co-occurring TCRs were grouped using DBSCAN, with TCRdist sequence similarity added in when clustering inside HLA-allele-positive subsets. Repertoires with fewer than 30,000 or more than 120,000 public chains were left out of co-occurrence clustering, as were about 5 repertoires with anomalous nucleotide sharing. Entries here come from immuneACCESS through TCRdb and include only in-frame sequences with V and J called. Some clones fail to appear in such tables; in the studies checked, an unresolved V gene covers under half of the shortfall, and the cause of the remainder is unknown. V and J calls and clone size follow that table, whereas D and trimming were derived from the DNA. The sample table includes roughly 90,000 clones. The ten largest account for 15% of the sample.

CDR1 and CDR2, looked up from the germline V gene (reference sequence), are LNHDA and SQIVND. From its cysteine to its phenylalanine, the CDR3 spans 15 amino acids. This entry keeps only the CDR3 DNA: 45 bases, framed from base 1. Here V drops 5 bases and J drops 2 bases, and the junction holds 8 bases not matched to any gene. The TCR sequence derives from a man aged 50-60 years in good health and CMV-seropositive. Sequencing was carried out using PBMCs. The V and J segments used are TRBV19 and TRBJ1-2, with TRBD1 identical over 7 junction bases. This receptor carries the CDR3 CASSASGTVNYGYTF. The sequenced DNA is TGTGCCAGTAGTGCTTCCGGGACAGTGAACTATGGCTACACCTTC.